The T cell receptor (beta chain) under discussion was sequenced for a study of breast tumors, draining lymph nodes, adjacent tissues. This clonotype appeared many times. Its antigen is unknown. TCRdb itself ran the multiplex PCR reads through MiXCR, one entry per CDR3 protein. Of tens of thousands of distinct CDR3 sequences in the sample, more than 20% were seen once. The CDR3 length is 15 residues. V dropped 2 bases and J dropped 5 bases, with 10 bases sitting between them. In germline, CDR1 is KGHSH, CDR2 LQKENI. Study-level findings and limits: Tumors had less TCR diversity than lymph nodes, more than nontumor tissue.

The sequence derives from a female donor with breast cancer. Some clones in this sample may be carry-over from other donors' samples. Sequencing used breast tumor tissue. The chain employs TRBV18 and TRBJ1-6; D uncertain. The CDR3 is CASSPTRKNNSPLHF. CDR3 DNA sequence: TGTGCCAGCTCACCAACACGAAAGAATAATTCACCCCTCCACTTT.